The 30 T cell receptor beta chains given below trace back to one sample, sequenced in a study of CD8+CD57+ T cells in acquired aplastic anemia. TCR beta VDJ combinations and CDR3 sequences were profiled from genomic DNA. MiXCR was run by TCRdb on the reads, yielding one entry per CDR3 protein. The sample shows about 130,000 distinct CDR3 sequences, 48% of them seen only once. Sequencing used sorted CD4+, CD8+, or CD8+CD57+ T cells (not recorded which) from PBMCs. All receptors derive from a human donor in good health, serving as a control.

This clonotype appeared many times. V usage is TRBV2 and J usage is TRBJ2-2; no definite D call. The CDR3 spans 20 residues. Germline V lookup: CDR1 SNHLY, CDR2 FYNNEI. Trimming left V 2 bases short and J 4 bases short, with 26 bases between. This CDR3 is CASSEFTGLMSAKGTGELFF. The CDR3 DNA reads as TGTGCCAGCAGTGAATTCACCGGGTTGATGTCCGCAAAAGGCACCGGGGAGCTGTTTTTT.

This clonotype was recorded once. The chain links TRBV7-9 to TRBJ1-2; no definite D call. Trimming left V 5 bases short and J 4 bases short, with 2 bases between. The CDR3 runs to 10 residues. CDR1 is SEHNR, CDR2 FQNEAQ, per germline (reference sequence). The CDR3 sequence: CASSTYGYTF. The CDR3, as DNA: TGTGCCAGCAGCACCTATGGCTACACCTTC.

This clonotype occurred a few times. The J gene is TRBJ1-4, the V gene TRBV7-2, with TRBD1 as a possible D gene (5 bases). CDR1 is SGHTA, CDR2 FQGNSA, per germline. This CDR3 has 15 amino acids. Trimming took off 0 bases at V and 8 bases at J, with 13 bases between the two ends. The CDR3: CASSLARAGIEKLFF. Here the CDR3 DNA reads TGTGCCAGCAGCTTAGCTAGGGCAGGGATAGAAAAACTGTTTTTT.

The V call is TRBV20-1, the J call TRBJ1-5, with D tentatively TRBD1 (5 bases). Per the germline V gene, CDR1 is DFQATT and CDR2 is SNEGSKA (reference sequence). The CDR3 is 13 residues long. Between the trimmed V and J ends, which lost 5 bases and 5 bases, there was a span of 13 bases. DNA for the CDR3: TGCAGTGCTGGCAGGGCATCCCATCAGCCCCAGCATTTT. Translated, it gives CSAGRASHQPQHF.

CDR3 in amino acids: CSARRSGTEDPPLHF. As DNA, the CDR3 is TGCAGTGCTAGAAGATCGGGGACAGAAGATCCACCCCTCCACTTT. The chain uses TRBV20-1 and TRBJ1-6; 7 nucleotides align to TRBD1. The CDR3 extends over 15 amino acids. Germline-derived CDR1 and CDR2 are DFQATT and SNEGSKA (reference sequence). V was clipped by 2 bases and J by 11 bases; unmatched bases: 12.

The chain is built from TRBV5-4 and TRBJ2-1; D uncertain. This CDR3 is 15 amino acids long. Germline V CDR1 and CDR2: SGHNT, YYREEE (reference sequence). With 2 bases removed from V and 5 bases from J, the gap between germline ends came to 14 bases. CDR3 in DNA: TGTGCCAGCAGCTTAGGCATTCGAATGGACAATGAGCAGTTCTTC. Its protein is CASSLGIRMDNEQFF.

This chain connects TRBV2 to TRBJ1-5; possible D gene TRBD1, 6 bases. Per the germline V gene, CDR1 is SNHLY and CDR2 is FYNNEI. The CDR3 contains 13 residues. Trimming removed 4 bases from V and 5 bases from J, with 9 bases in between. The CDR3: CASSVQGYQPQHF. In DNA, the CDR3 is TGTGCCAGCAGTGTACAGGGCTATCAGCCCCAGCATTTT.

The genes are TRBV20-1 and TRBJ1-6; 8 nucleotides agree with TRBD1. The junction had 10 bases not matched to a gene; V was cut back by 6 bases and J by 6 bases. Germline V gives CDR1 DFQATT, CDR2 SNEGSKA (reference sequence). The length of the CDR3 is 15 residues. CDR3 residues: CSAEKQGGVNSPLHF. As DNA, the CDR3 is TGCAGTGCGGAAAAACAGGGGGGGGTTAATTCACCCCTCCACTTT.

On this clonotype: A read error may explain this, as a much larger clone is one base away. Likely a read error: the CDR3 ends without its conserved phenylalanine or tryptophan. This chain joins TRBV11-2 and TRBJ1-2; weak D call: TRBD1 (5 bases). The germline gives CDR1 SGHAT, CDR2 FQNNGV. This CDR3 spans 16 amino acids. Trimming shortened V by 3 bases and J by 0 bases, and 14 bases separated the two germline ends. The CDR3 DNA follows: TGTGCCAGCAGCTTTGTAACGGGACTTTCTAACTATGGCTACACCCTC. Protein product: CASSFVTGLSNYGYTL.

This clonotype was detected many times. The CDR3 region is CASSLGGITNEKLFF. CDR3 coding DNA: TGTGCCAGCAGCTTAGGGGGAATAACTAATGAAAAACTGTTTTTT. The chain has TRBV7-9 and TRBJ1-4, with D uncertain. Trimming pared 1 base from V and 1 base from J, leaving 7 bases between. Germline V gives CDR1 SEHNR, CDR2 FQNEAQ (reference sequence). The CDR3 is 15 amino acids.

This clonotype was counted many times. This chain joins TRBV2 and TRBJ2-6; D uncertain. The ends were cut back, 2 bases at V and 1 base at J, with 9 bases in the middle. The germline V gene has CDR1 SNHLY and CDR2 FYNNEI. This CDR3 has 16 residues. This CDR3 reads CASSEFSGSGANVLTF. The DNA of the CDR3 is TGTGCCAGCAGTGAATTTTCGGGTTCTGGGGCCAACGTCCTGACTTTC.

This clonotype has ten or more counts. V is TRBV20-1 and J is TRBJ1-2; D perhaps matches TRBD1 (5 bases). CDR1 and CDR2 from the germline V gene are DFQATT and SNEGSKA (reference sequence). Between the trimmed V and J ends, which lost 0 bases and 3 bases, there was a span of 11 bases. The CDR3 is made up of 14 amino acids. In DNA, the CDR3 is TGCAGTGCTAGAGATCCGTCGGGGGACTATGGCTACACCTTC. Translation: CSARDPSGDYGYTF.

This clonotype was seen ten or more times. This chain joins TRBV5-6 and TRBJ2-2; 7 bases align to TRBD2. Germline V lookup: CDR1 SGHDT, CDR2 YYEEEE. V dropped 9 bases and J dropped 5; count of bases not matched to a gene: 7. The CDR3 contains 13 residues. CDR3 bases: TGTGCCACCATGCGGGGGTGGACCGGGGAGCTGTTTTTT. This gives the protein CATMRGWTGELFF.

The chain has TRBV20-1 and TRBJ2-7; TRBD1 agrees at 7 bases. The CDR3 totals 15 residues. V lost 1 base and J lost 4; bases outside the gene matches: 10. Looked up from germline, CDR1 is DFQATT and CDR2 is SNEGSKA (reference sequence). CDR3 loop: CSARGSGRGIYEQYF. Here the CDR3 DNA reads TGCAGTGCTAGAGGAAGCGGCAGGGGGATTTACGAGCAGTACTTC.

In this sample, this clonotype is medium-sized. The chain is built from TRBV15 and TRBJ1-1; 7 bases align to TRBD1. The CDR3 consists of 16 residues. The V gene's germline CDR1 is LNHNV and CDR2 YYDKDF (reference sequence). V lost 0 bases, J lost 0 bases, and 4 bases stayed unmatched. CDR3 loop: CATSRDHRGLNTEAFF. In DNA, the CDR3 is TGTGCCACCAGCAGAGATCACAGGGGATTGAACACTGAAGCTTTCTTT.

The V and J genes are TRBV7-3 and TRBJ2-7; 13 bases fit TRBD2. Looked up from germline, CDR1 is SGHTA and CDR2 is FQGTGA. Trimming removed 10 bases from V and 1 base from J; junction bases left unmatched: 4. The CDR3 length is 14 residues. CDR3 nucleotide sequence: TGTGCCACCAGACTAGCGGGGGGTTCCTACGAGCAGTACTTC. As protein: CATRLAGGSYEQYF.

This clonotype was picked up many times. CDR3 residues: CASSPNPTPEQFF. The CDR3 DNA reads as TGTGCCAGCAGTCCTAACCCTACACCGGAGCAGTTCTTC. This rearrangement joins TRBV2 to TRBJ2-1, with D hard to call. CDR1 and CDR2 from the germline V gene are SNHLY and FYNNEI. V shed 5 bases and J shed 10 bases, with 15 bases lying between them. This CDR3 contains 13 residues.

By its share, this clonotype is medium-sized. In DNA form, the CDR3 reads TGTGCCAGTAAGGTGAACTATGGCTACACCTTC. It translates to CASKVNYGYTF. J is TRBJ1-2 and V is TRBV19; D gene ambiguous. V was pared by 7 bases and J by 2 bases, with 5 bases between. From germline, CDR1 is LNHDA and CDR2 SQIVND (reference sequence). The CDR3 sequence is 11 residues long.

CDR3 amino acids: CASYRSAGEPYEQYF. The CDR3 coding sequence is TGTGCCAGTTACAGGTCCGCGGGGGAGCCCTACGAGCAGTACTTC. V is TRBV19 and J is TRBJ2-7; TRBD2 agrees at 7 bases. V was clipped by 8 bases and J by 2 bases; unmatched bases: 12. CDR1 is LNHDA, CDR2 SQIVND, per germline (reference sequence). The CDR3 runs to 15 residues.

This clonotype has just one count. This chain uses TRBV10-3 with TRBJ2-1, with 10 bases identical to TRBD2. V gave up 3 bases and J gave up 13 bases; unmatched junction bases: 15. Germline lookup yields CDR1 ENHRY and CDR2 SYGVKD. The CDR3 spans 16 residues. CDR3 region: CAISELGLAGEFKQFF. CDR3 nucleotide sequence: TGTGCCATCAGTGAACTTGGTCTAGCGGGAGAATTTAAACAGTTCTTC.

This clonotype was detected many times. The chain joins TRBV5-1 to TRBJ1-1; maybe TRBD1 (5 bases). The CDR3 extends over 15 amino acids. The V gene's germline CDR1 is SGHRS and CDR2 YFSETQ. V was shortened by 4 bases and J by 1 base, with 14 bases between the two germline ends. The CDR3 nucleotides are TGCGCCAGCAGCCCGCAACAGGCCGGGAACACTGAAGCTTTCTTT. It codes for CASSPQQAGNTEAFF.

This sequence joins TRBV5-6 and TRBJ2-5; 9 nucleotides align to TRBD1. V lost 6 bases and J lost 7; bases outside the gene matches: 13. CDR1 SGHDT and CDR2 YYEEEE come from the germline V gene. This CDR3 contains 15 residues. The CDR3: CASTLQGAQVGTQYF. The DNA for the CDR3 is TGTGCCAGCACCTTACAGGGGGCGCAGGTCGGGACCCAGTACTTC.

Note on this clonotype: An end of the junction differs from the germline gene, which may be a read error. V and J are TRBV2 and TRBJ2-3, with D hard to call. The germline gives CDR1 SNHLY, CDR2 FYNNEI. CDR3 length: 15 residues. The CDR3 protein is CATSDRRTIDDTQYF. CDR3 DNA sequence: TGTGCCACCAGTGACCGACGGACGATAGACGATACGCAGTATTTT.

V gene TRBV7-9 combines with J gene TRBJ1-6; D is uncertain. Trimming left V 6 bases short and J 8 bases short, with 8 bases between. Germline lookup yields CDR1 SEHNR and CDR2 FQNEAQ (reference sequence). CDR3 length: 12 residues. CDR3 nucleotides: TGTGCCAGCAGAACCGGGGATTCACCCCTCCACTTT. It specifies CASRTGDSPLHF.

This chain joins TRBV7-3 and TRBJ2-1; the match to TRBD2 covers 16 bases. V trimming: 5 bases; J trimming: 5 bases; junction bases outside the gene matches: 3. Germline CDR1 reads SGHTA; CDR2 reads FQGTGA. The CDR3 consists of 16 residues. The CDR3 region has the DNA TGTGCCAGCAGCCTGGGACTAGCGGGGGGGCACAATGAGCAGTTCTTC. Amino acid sequence: CASSLGLAGGHNEQFF.

Ten or more counts support this clonotype. The chain combines TRBV4-2 with TRBJ2-7; TRBD2 might be the D (6 bases). V lost 0 bases to trimming and J lost 3 bases, with 9 bases between them. CDR1 LGHNA and CDR2 YNFKEQ come from the germline V gene. The CDR3 consists of 14 residues. DNA for the CDR3: TGTGCCAGCAGCCAAGAGTTGCGGGGCTACGAGCAGTACTTC. It encodes CASSQELRGYEQYF.

The genes are TRBV7-9 and TRBJ1-2, with a tentative D call TRBD1 (6 bases). Trimming removed 7 bases at V and 7 bases at J, with 19 bases between. Looked up from germline, CDR1 is SEHNR and CDR2 is FQNEAQ (reference sequence). The CDR3 length is 14 residues. The chain's CDR3 is CASIRQEVASGYTF. The CDR3 nucleotides are TGTGCCAGCATCCGACAGGAAGTCGCTAGTGGCTACACCTTC.

V is TRBV18 and J is TRBJ2-7; no definite D call. This CDR3 spans 14 amino acids. V shed 3 bases and J shed 3 bases, with 12 bases lying between them. Germline V gives CDR1 KGHSH, CDR2 LQKENI. CDR3: CASSPSSWGYEQYF. CDR3 nucleotides: TGTGCCAGCTCACCCTCCTCCTGGGGCTACGAGCAGTACTTC.

As for this clonotype: A read error may be the cause here, since a much bigger clone is one base away. V and J are TRBV3-1 and TRBJ2-7; D could derive from TRBD1 or TRBD2 (5 bases each). CDR3 length equals 15 residues. Germline assignment: CDR1 LGHDT and CDR2 YNNKEL (reference sequence). V lost 3 bases, J lost 0 bases, and 12 bases lay in between. CDR3 loop: CASSHGSGGSYEQYF. The CDR3 DNA sequence: TGTGCCAGCAGCCACGGATCTGGGGGCTCCTACGAGCAGTACTTC.

This sequence joins TRBV28 and TRBJ1-5; D might be TRBD1 (5 bases). This CDR3 comprises 14 residues. V was pared by 11 bases and J by 0 bases, with 14 bases between. The germline gives CDR1 MDHEN, CDR2 SYDVKM. The CDR3 reads CAADRVNSNQPQHF. CDR3 nucleotides: TGTGCCGCCGACAGAGTCAATAGCAATCAGCCCCAGCATTTT.